A single sample is the source of the 25 T cell receptor beta chains below, sequenced in a study of shared clonotypes between healthy human individuals (dated by TCRdb to 2018 to 2020). Library preparation was by the immunoSEQ multiplex PCR assay. The table was pulled from immuneACCESS by TCRdb, which kept in-frame rearrangements only. Such tables lose some clones; where checked, under half of the loss comes from unresolved V genes, and the rest has no known cause. The sample profile shows under 2,000,000 clones; 85% to 95% of them were found once. The top ten clones comprise around 1% of the sample. For the CD8 naive samples, CD45RO-negative cells were positively selected for CCR7, yielding a CD45RA+CCR7+ population from which TemRA cells were excluded. Sequenced material: naive CD8+ T cells sorted from blood. The intended sense of this specimen's cell subset or site label: CD45RA+CCR7+. The receptors here all came from a man aged 18 to 30 in good health.

This chain's CDR3 is CASNDRANSPLHF. Written as DNA, the CDR3 is TGTGCCAGTAATGACAGGGCTAATTCACCCCTCCACTTT. This sequence joins TRBV19 and TRBJ1-6; TRBD1 matches 7 bases. CDR3 length: 13 amino acids. From germline, CDR1 is LNHDA and CDR2 SQIVND (reference sequence). The V gene end was trimmed by 7 bases and the J gene end by 6 bases; junction bases not matched to a gene: 3.

This chain connects TRBV4-3 to TRBJ2-3, with 14 bases lining up with TRBD2. V trimming: 1 base; J trimming: 2 bases; junction bases outside the gene matches: 2. Per germline, CDR1 LGHNA and CDR2 YSLEER. This CDR3 contains 17 residues. The CDR3 DNA reads TGCGCCAGCAGCCAAGGACTAGCGGGAGGGATCACAGATACGCAGTATTTT. It translates to CASSQGLAGGITDTQYF.

This clone has just one count. The CDR3 is CASTSLDRRMETQYF. Written as DNA, the CDR3 is TGTGCCAGCACCTCCCTTGACCGCCGAATGGAGACCCAGTACTTC. The rearrangement links TRBV6-5 to TRBJ2-5; D call uncertain. The CDR3 consists of 15 residues. Germline lookup yields CDR1 MNHEY and CDR2 SVGAGI. The V gene lost 7 bases and the J gene lost 5 bases, with 20 bases spanning the gap.

The chain combines TRBV6-5 with TRBJ2-1, with 13 bases aligning to TRBD2. The germline V gene encodes CDR1 MNHEY and CDR2 SVGAGI. CDR3 length equals 15 residues. V trimming: 5 bases; J trimming: 10 bases; junction bases outside the gene matches: 8. The CDR3 sequence: CASSPWTSGSDEQFF. In DNA form, the CDR3 reads TGTGCCAGCAGTCCCTGGACTAGCGGGAGCGACGAGCAGTTCTTC.

The chain is built from TRBV4-3 and TRBJ2-1, with 7 bases aligning to TRBD2. Germline CDR1 LGHNA, CDR2 YSLEER. CDR3 length: 17 residues. The V gene end was trimmed by 0 bases and the J gene end by 0 bases; junction bases not matched to a gene: 5. The CDR3 region has the DNA TGCGCCAGCAGCCAAGAGGGGGAGGGAATCTCCTACAATGAGCAGTTCTTC. As protein: CASSQEGEGISYNEQFF.

This chain links TRBV5-1 with TRBJ2-1; TRBD2 might be the D (5 bases). With 0 bases removed from V and 4 bases from J, the gap between germline ends came to 17 bases. The CDR3 contains 17 residues. CDR1 and CDR2 from the germline V gene are SGHRS and YFSETQ. CDR3 DNA sequence: TGCGCCAGCAGCTTGGCTCTCGGACCCGAGGGTTACAATGAGCAGTTCTTC. It yields the protein CASSLALGPEGYNEQFF.

This chain connects TRBV4-1 to TRBJ2-7; D unclear. The CDR3 has 13 amino acids. Germline lookup yields CDR1 MGHRA and CDR2 YSYEKL. Trimming removed 2 bases from V and 5 bases from J, with 10 bases in between. The DNA of the CDR3 is TGCGCCAGCAGCCAAAGTGTAGTCAACGAGCAGTACTTC. Amino acids: CASSQSVVNEQYF.

This clone was observed once. The rearrangement uses TRBV30 and TRBJ1-4; no definite D call. Trimming removed 1 base from V and 1 base from J, with 7 bases in between. Germline CDR1 is GTSNPN and CDR2 is SVGIG (reference sequence). The CDR3 runs 14 residues. The CDR3 region is CAWSDGLTNEKLFF. The CDR3 DNA is TGTGCCTGGAGTGACGGGTTAACTAATGAAAAACTGTTTTTT.

V is TRBV9 and J is TRBJ2-1; D gene uncertain. The V gene's germline CDR1 is SGDLS and CDR2 YYNGEE. V gave up 1 base and J gave up 7 bases, with 12 bases separating them. The CDR3 covers 14 residues. The CDR3 region is CASSVHPQYNEQFF. In DNA form, the CDR3 reads TGTGCCAGCAGCGTACATCCTCAGTATAATGAGCAGTTCTTC.

Note on this clone: The same CDR3 can be traced to other DNA sequences in this sample. The rearrangement links TRBV9 to TRBJ2-3, with unresolved D. The germline V gene encodes CDR1 SGDLS and CDR2 YYNGEE. The CDR3 has 13 residues. V gave up 4 bases and J gave up 0 bases, with 6 bases separating them. DNA for the CDR3: TGTGCCAGCAGCCCTTACAGCACAGATACGCAGTATTTT. Translating it yields CASSPYSTDTQYF.

A word on this clone: Other DNA variants within this sample encode the same CDR3. The chain uses TRBV7-6 and TRBJ2-7; 8 bases agree with TRBD1. Trimming took 5 bases from V and 4 from J; bases not matched to a gene: 7. The CDR3 is 14 amino acids. Germline V gives CDR1 SGHVS, CDR2 FNYEAQ. The CDR3 DNA sequence: TGTGCCAGCAGCCCAGGACAGGGCCCATACGAGCAGTACTTC. Its protein is CASSPGQGPYEQYF.

With respect to this clone: Other nucleotide sequences from this sample produce the same CDR3. CDR3 sequence: CASSLGPTYEQYF. CDR3 sequence (DNA): TGTGCCAGCAGCCTCGGACCAACCTACGAGCAGTACTTC. The chain has TRBV11-2 and TRBJ2-7; D uncertain. V was cut by 5 bases and J by 2 bases, with 10 bases left in between. The CDR3 is made up of 13 amino acids. CDR1 and CDR2 from the germline V gene are SGHAT and FQNNGV.

V usage is TRBV4-3 and J usage is TRBJ2-7; 8 nucleotides agree with TRBD2. CDR1 LGHNA and CDR2 YSLEER come from the germline V gene. This CDR3 has 21 amino acids. With 0 bases clipped from V and 2 bases from J, the junction kept 21 bases outside the gene matches. CDR3 nucleotides: TGCGCCAGCAGCCAAGATTGGGGCCCCGGGAAGCGGGAGATGGACACCTACGAGCAGTACTTC. Translated, it gives CASSQDWGPGKREMDTYEQYF.

The chain uses TRBV7-8 and TRBJ2-7; 7 bases map to TRBD1. CDR1 and CDR2 (germline): SGHVS, FQNEAQ. The CDR3 consists of 16 residues. V was clipped by 5 bases and J by 3 bases; unmatched bases: 13. The chain's CDR3 is CASSDPGQRGNYEQYF. CDR3 DNA: TGTGCCAGCAGCGACCCGGGACAGAGGGGGAACTACGAGCAGTACTTC.

The V gene is TRBV6-6, the J gene TRBJ2-1; D uncertain. Germline V gene sequence: CDR1 MNHNY, CDR2 SVGAGI (reference sequence). This CDR3 spans 12 amino acids. The V end lost 6 bases, the J end lost 14 bases, and 17 bases lay between the germline ends. The CDR3 nucleotides are TGTGCCAGCAGCAATTCAGGCCAGGTGGAGTTCTTC. Translated: CASSNSGQVEFF.

The gene calls are TRBV10-2 and TRBJ1-3; 7 bases agree with TRBD1. Germline-derived CDR1 and CDR2 are WSHSY and SAAADI. This CDR3 has 15 amino acids. V shed 2 bases and J 2 bases; nucleotides not matched to a gene: 3. The CDR3 coding sequence is TGCGCCAGCAGTGAGACAGGGGCTCCTGGAAACACCATATATTTT. Protein: CASSETGAPGNTIYF.

V is TRBV6-5 and J is TRBJ1-4; TRBD1 might be the D (6 bases). The germline gives CDR1 MNHEY, CDR2 SVGAGI. V was pared by 6 bases and J by 2 bases, with 10 bases between. The length of the CDR3 is 14 residues. The CDR3 loop reads CASSHRDTNEKLFF. CDR3 nucleotide sequence: TGTGCCAGCAGCCACAGGGACACTAATGAAAAACTGTTTTTT.

CDR3 protein: CASSFGTVGYEQYF. For the CDR3, the DNA is TGTGCCAGCAGCTTCGGGACGGTAGGCTACGAGCAGTACTTC. This chain joins TRBV7-6 and TRBJ2-7; D may match TRBD1 or TRBD2 (5 bases each). Deletions cut 3 bases from V and 3 bases from J, with 12 bases between. The germline V gene has CDR1 SGHVS and CDR2 FNYEAQ. This CDR3 region has 14 residues.

The chain employs TRBV4-3 and TRBJ2-2, with TRBD2 as a possible D gene (5 bases). Germline CDR1 and CDR2: LGHNA and YSLEER. This CDR3 has 11 residues. Trimming pared 3 bases from V and 11 bases from J, leaving 7 bases between. The CDR3 loop reads CASSQGDELFF. DNA for the CDR3: TGCGCCAGCAGCCAGGGAGATGAGCTGTTTTTT.

About this clone: Other DNA sequences in this specimen translate into the identical CDR3. The chain joins TRBV11-2 to TRBJ2-7, with D tentatively TRBD2 (7 bases). Germline V gene sequence: CDR1 SGHAT, CDR2 FQNNGV. Trimming pared 3 bases from V and 3 bases from J, leaving 12 bases between. The CDR3 loop spans 14 amino acids. CDR3 residues: CASSFGGPSYEQYF. The DNA of the CDR3 is TGTGCCAGCAGCTTCGGGGGGCCTAGCTACGAGCAGTACTTC.

With respect to this clone: This specimen includes other DNA sequences encoding the same CDR3. The chain is built from TRBV5-1 and TRBJ2-1; 9 bases align to TRBD2. Germline-derived CDR1 and CDR2 are SGHRS and YFSETQ. V was clipped by 0 bases and J by 4 bases; unmatched bases: 2. CDR3 size: 15 residues. CDR3 DNA sequence: TGCGCCAGCAGCTTGGAAGCGGGGGGTTACAATGAGCAGTTCTTC. It codes for CASSLEAGGYNEQFF.

V gene TRBV28 combines with J gene TRBJ2-2; tentative D call: TRBD2 (7 bases). Trimming left V 3 bases short and J 6 bases short, with 17 bases between. Germline CDR1 reads MDHEN; CDR2 reads SYDVKM. The CDR3 runs to 16 residues. The CDR3 loop reads CASSFPEGGGPGELFF. CDR3 bases: TGTGCCAGCAGTTTCCCCGAGGGAGGGGGGCCCGGGGAGCTGTTTTTT.

The rearrangement links TRBV27 to TRBJ2-1; D is uncertain. From germline, CDR1 is MNHEY and CDR2 SMNVEV (reference sequence). This CDR3 is 14 amino acids long. V was pared by 3 bases and J by 0 bases, with 6 bases between. CDR3 DNA: TGTGCCAGCAGTTTGGGAAACTCCTACAATGAGCAGTTCTTC. Protein sequence: CASSLGNSYNEQFF.

This chain connects TRBV29-1 to TRBJ1-4; TRBD1 matches 9 bases. The CDR3 covers 13 residues. Germline V gene sequence: CDR1 SQVTM, CDR2 ANQGSEA. V lost 6 bases and J lost 8; bases outside the gene matches: 7. The CDR3 loop is CSVEDRGREKLFF. In DNA form, the CDR3 reads TGCAGCGTCGAGGACAGGGGTCGCGAAAAACTGTTTTTT.

The rearrangement uses TRBV4-1 and TRBJ1-6, with 9 bases aligning to TRBD1. The V gene's germline CDR1 is MGHRA and CDR2 YSYEKL. After removal of 0 bases from V and 10 bases from J, the junction contained 7 bases not matched to a gene. The CDR3 consists of 16 residues. CDR3 DNA: TGCGCCAGCAGCCAAGATCGGGACAGGGCTCAGTCACCCCTCCACTTT. Residues: CASSQDRDRAQSPLHF.